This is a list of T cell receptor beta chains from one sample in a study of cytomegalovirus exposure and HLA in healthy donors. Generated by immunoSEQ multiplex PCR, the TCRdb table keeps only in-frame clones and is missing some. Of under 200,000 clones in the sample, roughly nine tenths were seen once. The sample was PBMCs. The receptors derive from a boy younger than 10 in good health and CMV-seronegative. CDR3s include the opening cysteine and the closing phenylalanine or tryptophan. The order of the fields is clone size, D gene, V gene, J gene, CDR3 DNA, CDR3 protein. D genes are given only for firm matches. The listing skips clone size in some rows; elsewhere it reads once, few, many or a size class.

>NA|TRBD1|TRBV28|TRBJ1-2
TGTGCCAGCAGGACTACCGGGACAGGGGTGTATGGCTACACCTTC
CASRTTGTGVYGYTF
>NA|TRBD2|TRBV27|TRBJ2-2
TGTGCCAGCAGTCCCGGGACTAGCGGGGCCACACCCACCGGGGAGCTGTTTTTT
CASSPGTSGATPTGELFF
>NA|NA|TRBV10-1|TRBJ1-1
TGCGCCAGCAGTGATCCCGCAGGTTTGGCTTTCTTT
CASSDPAGLAFF
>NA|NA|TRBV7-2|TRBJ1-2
TGTGCCAGCAGCTTGGTCGGGGGCTATGGCTACACCTTC
CASSLVGGYGYTF
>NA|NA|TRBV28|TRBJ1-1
TGTGCCAGCAGTTTGCAGGGGTCAAACACTGAAGCTTTCTTT
CASSLQGSNTEAFF
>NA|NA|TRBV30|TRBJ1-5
TGTGCCTGGAGTGGGGGGGGCAATCAGCCCCAGCATTTT
CAWSGGGNQPQHF
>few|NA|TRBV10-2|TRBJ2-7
TGCGCCAGCAGTGAGTCGGGGGCCCCTTACGAGCAGTACTTC
CASSESGAPYEQYF
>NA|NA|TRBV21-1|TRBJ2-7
TGTGCCAGCAGCAGAGTGGCGGGGGCTCATCGCGAGCAGTACTTC
CASSRVAGAHREQYF
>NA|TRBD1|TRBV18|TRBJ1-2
TGTGCCAGCTCCAAGGGGACAGGGGACCTCTATGGCTACACCTTC
CASSKGTGDLYGYTF
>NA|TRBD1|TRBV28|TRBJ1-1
TGTGCCAGCAGTCCCCACGGGACAGGGAGAGGTGAAGCTTTCTTT
CASSPHGTGRGEAFF
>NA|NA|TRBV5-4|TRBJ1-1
TGTGCCAGCAGCCCCCCCCTGAGGAACACTGAAGCTTTCTTT
CASSPPLRNTEAFF
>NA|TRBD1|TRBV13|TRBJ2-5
TGTGCCAGCAGCTTATCGGACAGGGGGTGGACCAAGGAGACCCAGTACTTC
CASSLSDRGWTKETQYF
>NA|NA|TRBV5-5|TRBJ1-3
TGTGCCAGCAGCCCTGGACAGTTGGGCTCTGGAAACACCATATATTTT
CASSPGQLGSGNTIYF
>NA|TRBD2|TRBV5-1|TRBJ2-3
TGCGCCAGCAGCCAGATAGCGGGAGGGCAGTTCACAGATACGCAGTATTTT
CASSQIAGGQFTDTQYF
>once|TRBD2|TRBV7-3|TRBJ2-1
TGTGCCAGCAGCTTATTAGTAAGCGGGATATGGAATGAGCAGTTCTTC
CASSLLVSGIWNEQFF
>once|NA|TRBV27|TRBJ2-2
TGTGCCAGCAGTCTCTTTCTTTCCCCGGGACAGAACACCGGGGAGCTGTTTTTT
CASSLFLSPGQNTGELFF
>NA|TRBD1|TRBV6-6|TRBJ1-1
TGTGCCAGCAGTCGGGGACAGGGGAACGGTTGGGAAGCTTTCTTT
CASSRGQGNGWEAFF
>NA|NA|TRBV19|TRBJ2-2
TGTGCCAGTAGTATAGAAGGGGTGAACACCGGGGAGCTGTTTTTT
CASSIEGVNTGELFF
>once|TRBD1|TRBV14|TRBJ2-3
TGTGCCAGCAGCCGGGACAGCGGAACGCAGTATTTT
CASSRDSGTQYF
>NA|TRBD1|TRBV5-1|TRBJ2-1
TGCGCCAGCACCCCTGGGACAGTTTACAATGAGCAGTTCTTC
CASTPGTVYNEQFF
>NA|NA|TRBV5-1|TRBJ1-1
TGCGCCAGCAGCTTTTCAGGGGCCCCCCCGGAAGCTTTCTTT
CASSFSGAPPEAFF
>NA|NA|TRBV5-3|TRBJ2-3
TGTGCCAGAAGCTTGGTTGGCAGTTCCACAGATACGCAGTATTTT
CARSLVGSSTDTQYF
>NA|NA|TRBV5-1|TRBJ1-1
TGCGCCAGCACGGGAGCTAGCACTGAAGCTTTCTTT
CASTGASTEAFF
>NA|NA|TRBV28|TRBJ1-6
TGTGCCAGCCGAAATTCAGGGTTTTCACCCCTCCACTTT
CASRNSGFSPLHF
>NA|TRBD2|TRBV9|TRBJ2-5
TGTGCCAGCAGCGTAGGGCCTAGCGGGGCCCAAGAGACCCAGTACTTC
CASSVGPSGAQETQYF
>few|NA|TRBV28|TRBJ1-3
TGTGCCAGCAGCCGGGACTCAACGAACACCATATATTTT
CASSRDSTNTIYF
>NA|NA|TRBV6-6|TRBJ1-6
TGTGCCAGCAGTCTCGAGGGCGGGAGACTTAATTCACCCCTCCACTTT
CASSLEGGRLNSPLHF
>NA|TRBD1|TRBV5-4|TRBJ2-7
TGTGCCAGCAGGACTGACAGGGGCTCCTACTACGAGCAGTACTTC
CASRTDRGSYYEQYF
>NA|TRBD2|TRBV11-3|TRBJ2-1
TGTGCCAGCAGCTCTAGCGGGGGTTCTTACAATGAGCAGTTCTTC
CASSSSGGSYNEQFF
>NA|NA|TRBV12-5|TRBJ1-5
TGTGCTAGTGGTTACAACAATCAGCCCCAGCATTTT
CASGYNNQPQHF
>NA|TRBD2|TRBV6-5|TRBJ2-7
TGTGCCAGCAGTTACTCGTCGGGAGCGGGCGGGAGTTGGTACTTC
CASSYSSGAGGSWYF
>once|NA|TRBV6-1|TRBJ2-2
TGTGCCAGCAGTGAAGTACCAACAGGGAACACCGGGGAGCTGTTTTTT
CASSEVPTGNTGELFF
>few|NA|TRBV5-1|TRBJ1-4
TGCGCCAGCAGCTTGGCCGGGGAAAAACTGTTTTTT
CASSLAGEKLFF
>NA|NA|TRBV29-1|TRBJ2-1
TGCGCCTCGGGCTACAATGAGCAGTTCTTC
CASGYNEQFF
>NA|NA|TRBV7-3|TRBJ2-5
TGTGCCAGCAGCTTAAACCCCGGAGAGACCCAGTACTTC
CASSLNPGETQYF
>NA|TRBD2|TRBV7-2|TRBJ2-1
TGTGCCAGCAGCTTGGCCCCAACTAGCGGGGAACTTAACAATGAGCAGTTCTTC
CASSLAPTSGELNNEQFF
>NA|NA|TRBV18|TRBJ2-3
TGTGCCAGCTCACCGGGGCAGCTCACAGATACGCAGTATTTT
CASSPGQLTDTQYF
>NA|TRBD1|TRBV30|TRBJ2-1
TGTGCCTGGAACAGGGGGCCCAATGAGCAGTTCTTC
CAWNRGPNEQFF
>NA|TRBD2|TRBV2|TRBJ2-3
TGTGCCAGCAGTGAATTGGTAGCGGGAGGTGAGACAGATACGCAGTATTTT
CASSELVAGGETDTQYF
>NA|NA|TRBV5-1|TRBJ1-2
TGCGCCAGCAGCTTGGAATCCTGGTCAGGTGAACTTGGCTACACCTTC
CASSLESWSGELGYTF
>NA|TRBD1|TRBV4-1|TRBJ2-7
TGCGCCAGCAGCCAAGTTACAGGGGGCTACGGCTACGAGCAGTACTTC
CASSQVTGGYGYEQYF
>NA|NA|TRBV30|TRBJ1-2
TGTGCCTGGAAAGCATTGGCGGCGCCACTAATTGGCTACACCTTC
CAWKALAAPLIGYTF
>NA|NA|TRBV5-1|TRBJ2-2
TGCGCCAGCAGCCCCGTGAACACCGGGGAGCTGTTTTTT
CASSPVNTGELFF
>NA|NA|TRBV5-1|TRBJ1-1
TGCGCCAGCAGCGTTGGCGGCGGGGGGACTGAAGCTTTCTTT
CASSVGGGGTEAFF
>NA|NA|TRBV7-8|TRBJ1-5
TGTGCCAGCAGCTTAGAGACGGGTGGCAATCAGCCCCAGCATTTT
CASSLETGGNQPQHF
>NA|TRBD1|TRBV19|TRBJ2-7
TGTGCCAGTAGTAGAGGGGGCGGAGACAGGGTTGCCGAGCAGTACTTC
CASSRGGGDRVAEQYF
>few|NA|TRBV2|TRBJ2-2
TGTGCCAGCAGTGAAAGTGGTCAGGCCACCGGGGAGCTGTTTTTT
CASSESGQATGELFF
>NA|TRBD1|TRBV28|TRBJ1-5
TGTGCCAGCAGTGAGTACACAGGGGACGGGAATCAGCCCCAGCATTTT
CASSEYTGDGNQPQHF
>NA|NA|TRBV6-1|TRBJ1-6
TGTGCCAGCGGGGGCATCTCCAGGGATTCACCCCTCCACTTT
CASGGISRDSPLHF
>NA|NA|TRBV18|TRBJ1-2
TGTGCCAGCTCAACAGACAGTAACTATGGCTACACCTTC
CASSTDSNYGYTF
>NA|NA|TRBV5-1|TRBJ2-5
TGCGCCAGCAGCTTTCAGGGAAGCGAGACCCAGTACTTC
CASSFQGSETQYF
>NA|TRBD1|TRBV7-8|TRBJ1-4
TGTGCCAGCAGCCTATCCCACAGGGGATCTAATGAAAAACTGTTTTTT
CASSLSHRGSNEKLFF
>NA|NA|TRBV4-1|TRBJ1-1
TGCGCCAGCAGCCAATTGCCGACAGTCCCGGGAGCTTTCTTT
CASSQLPTVPGAFF
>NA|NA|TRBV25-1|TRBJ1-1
TGTGCCAGCAGTAGGGGGAAATTAGAAGCTTTCTTT
CASSRGKLEAFF
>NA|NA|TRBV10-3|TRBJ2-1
TGTGCCATCAGTGTGACCCAGGGCTCCTACAATGAGCAGTTCTTC
CAISVTQGSYNEQFF
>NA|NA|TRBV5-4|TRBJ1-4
TGTGCCAGCAGCTTGGGAGGAACACGAGTACCTAATGAAAAACTGTTTTTT
CASSLGGTRVPNEKLFF